This T cell receptor (beta chain) stems from a study of siplizumab effects on memory and regulatory T cells. CDR1 SGHRS and CDR2 YFSETQ come from the germline V gene. Losses at the gene ends were 0 bases for V and 7 bases for J; bases not matched to a gene: 9. This CDR3 comprises 15 residues. Libraries were prepared by immunoSEQ multiplex PCR; TCRdb keeps only in-frame clonotypes and omits some of them. The sample holds 100,000 to 120,000 clones, approximately 92% seen once. The sample consisted of CD4+ T cells sorted from blood. This clonotype originated in a human donor in good health. The chain is built from TRBV5-1 and TRBJ2-7; 8 bases line up with TRBD1. The CDR3 here is CASSLGQGWLEEQYF. CDR3 in DNA: TGCGCCAGCAGCTTGGGACAGGGGTGGTTGGAGGAGCAGTACTTC.